This T cell receptor (beta chain) was recovered during a study of blood T cell repertoires in COVID-19. About the study: Donors in the United States, Italy and Spain gave samples during acute or convalescent COVID-19. Sources were T cells, B-cell-depleted T cells, or PBMCs; the material itself was cDNA or gDNA.

Profiling relied on immunoSEQ multiplex PCR, and the TCRdb table lists in-frame clones only, not all of them. The data hold roughly 200,000 clones, with roughly 87% observed a single time. CDR1 is LGHDT, CDR2 YNNKEL, per germline (reference sequence). V lost 5 bases to trimming and J lost 4 bases, with 17 bases between them. This CDR3 is 15 amino acids long. The rearrangement joins TRBV3-1 (or the pseudogene TRBV3-2) to TRBJ2-5; a weak D match, TRBD2 (5 bases). This sequence was found in a man aged 60 to 69 with active or convalescent COVID-19. Sample: peripheral blood. The CDR3 here is CASSRVRAWGETQYF. DNA for the CDR3: TGTGCCAGCAGCAGGGTGAGGGCTTGGGGAGAGACCCAGTACTTC.